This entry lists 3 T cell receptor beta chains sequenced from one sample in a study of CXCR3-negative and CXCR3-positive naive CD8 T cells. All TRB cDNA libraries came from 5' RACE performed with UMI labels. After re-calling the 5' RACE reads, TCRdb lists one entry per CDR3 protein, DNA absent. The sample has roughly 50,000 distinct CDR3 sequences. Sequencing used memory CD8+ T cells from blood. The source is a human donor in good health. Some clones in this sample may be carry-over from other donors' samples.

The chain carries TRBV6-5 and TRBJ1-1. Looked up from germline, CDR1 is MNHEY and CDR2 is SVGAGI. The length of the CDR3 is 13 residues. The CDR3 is CASSYSDNTEAFF.

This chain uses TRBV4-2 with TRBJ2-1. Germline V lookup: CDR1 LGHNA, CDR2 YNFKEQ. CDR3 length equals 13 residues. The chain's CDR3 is CASSQGGYNEQFF.

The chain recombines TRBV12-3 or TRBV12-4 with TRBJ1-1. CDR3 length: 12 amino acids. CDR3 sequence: CASSLLGTEAFF.